This T cell receptor beta chain was found in a study of identical twins. Study outcomes and limitations: Findings depended on cross-sectional statistics rather than tracking the same donors. Out-of-frame TCR alpha sharing in monozygotic twins exceeded recombination model predictions. Beta out-of-frame sequences displayed a weaker excess of sharing between twins.

Germline CDR1 reads DFQATT; CDR2 reads SNEGSKA (reference sequence). The ends were cut back, 5 bases at V and 5 bases at J, with 16 bases in the middle. CDR3 length equals 14 residues. For this clonotype: Its target is unknown.

Template switching, a step in the protocol, added a universal primer site, and cDNA carried unique molecular identifiers. MiXCR, applied by TCRdb to the 5' RACE reads, yields one record per CDR3 protein. The data hold roughly 1,500,000 distinct CDR3 sequences, with about 31% observed a single time. The sequenced material came from cord blood. V and J are TRBV20-1 and TRBJ1-5; D remains ambiguous. The TCR was taken from a newborn girl in good health. CDR3 coding DNA: TGCAGTGCTGGCCCTAGACGGGTGTATCAGCCCCAGCATTTT. Residues: CSAGPRRVYQPQHF.